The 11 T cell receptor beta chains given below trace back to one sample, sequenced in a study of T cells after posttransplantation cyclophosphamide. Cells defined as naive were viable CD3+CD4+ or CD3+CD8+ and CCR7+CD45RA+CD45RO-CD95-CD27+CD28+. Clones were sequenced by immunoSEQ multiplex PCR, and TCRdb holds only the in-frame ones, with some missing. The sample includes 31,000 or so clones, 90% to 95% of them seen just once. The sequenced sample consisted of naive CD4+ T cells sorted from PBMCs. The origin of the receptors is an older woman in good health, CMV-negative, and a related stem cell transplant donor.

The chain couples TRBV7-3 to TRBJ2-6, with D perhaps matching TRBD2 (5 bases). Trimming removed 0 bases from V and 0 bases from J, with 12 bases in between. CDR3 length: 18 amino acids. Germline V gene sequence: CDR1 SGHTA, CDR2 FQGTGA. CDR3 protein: CASSLTSGGYSGANVLTF. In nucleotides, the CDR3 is TGTGCCAGCAGCTTAACGAGCGGCGGATACTCTGGGGCCAACGTCCTGACTTTC. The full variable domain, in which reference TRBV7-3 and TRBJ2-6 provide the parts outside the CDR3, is GAGVSQTPSNKVTEKGKYVELRCDPISGHTALYWYRQSLGQGPEFLIYFQGTGAADDSGLPNDRFFAVRPEGSVSTLKIQRTERGDSAVYLCASSLTSGGYSGANVLTFGAGSRLTVL.

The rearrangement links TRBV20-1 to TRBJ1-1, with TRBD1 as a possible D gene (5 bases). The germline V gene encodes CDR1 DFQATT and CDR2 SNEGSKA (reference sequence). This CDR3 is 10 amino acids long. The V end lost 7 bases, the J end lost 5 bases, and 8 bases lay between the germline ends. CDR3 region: CSVRGTEAFF. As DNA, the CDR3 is TGCAGTGTCCGGGGGACTGAAGCTTTCTTT.

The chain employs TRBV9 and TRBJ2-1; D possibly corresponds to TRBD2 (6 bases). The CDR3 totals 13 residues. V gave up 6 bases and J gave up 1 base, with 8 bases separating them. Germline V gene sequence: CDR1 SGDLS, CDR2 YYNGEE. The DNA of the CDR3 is TGTGCCAGCACCAGCGGGTCCTACAATGAGCAGTTCTTC. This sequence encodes CASTSGSYNEQFF.

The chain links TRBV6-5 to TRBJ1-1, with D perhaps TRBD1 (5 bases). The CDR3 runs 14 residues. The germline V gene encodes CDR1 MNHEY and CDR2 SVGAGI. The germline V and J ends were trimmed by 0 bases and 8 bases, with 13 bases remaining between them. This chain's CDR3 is CASSYSGGSGEAFF. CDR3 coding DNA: TGTGCCAGCAGTTACTCGGGGGGTAGTGGCGAAGCTTTCTTT.

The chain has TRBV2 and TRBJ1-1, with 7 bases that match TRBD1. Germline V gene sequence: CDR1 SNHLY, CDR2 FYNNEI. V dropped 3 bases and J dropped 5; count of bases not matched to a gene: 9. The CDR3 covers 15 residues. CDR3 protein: CASSEMTGWETEAFF. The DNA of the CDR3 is TGTGCCAGCAGTGAGATGACAGGGTGGGAGACTGAAGCTTTCTTT.

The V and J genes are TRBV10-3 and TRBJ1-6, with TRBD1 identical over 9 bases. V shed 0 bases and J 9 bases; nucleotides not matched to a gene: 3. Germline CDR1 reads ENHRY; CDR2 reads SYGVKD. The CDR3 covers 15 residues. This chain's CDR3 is CAISESGTGTSPLHF. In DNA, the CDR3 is TGTGCCATCAGTGAGTCCGGGACAGGGACTTCACCCCTCCACTTT.

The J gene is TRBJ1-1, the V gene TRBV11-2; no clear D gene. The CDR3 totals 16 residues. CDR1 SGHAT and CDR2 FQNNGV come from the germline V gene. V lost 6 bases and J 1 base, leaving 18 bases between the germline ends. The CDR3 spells CASSPRATSWNTEAFF. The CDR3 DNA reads TGTGCCAGCAGTCCACGAGCCACGAGTTGGAACACTGAAGCTTTCTTT.

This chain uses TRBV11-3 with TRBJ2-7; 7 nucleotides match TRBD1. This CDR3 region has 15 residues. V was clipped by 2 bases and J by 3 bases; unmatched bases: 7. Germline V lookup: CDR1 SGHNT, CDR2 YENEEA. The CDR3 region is CASSLLGTDDYEQYF. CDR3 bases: TGTGCCAGCAGCTTACTCGGGACAGATGACTACGAGCAGTACTTC.

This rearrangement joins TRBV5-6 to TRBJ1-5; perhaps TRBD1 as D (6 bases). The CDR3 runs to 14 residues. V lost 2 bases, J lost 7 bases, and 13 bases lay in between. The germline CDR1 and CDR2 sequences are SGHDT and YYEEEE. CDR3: CASSLQGRDQPQHF. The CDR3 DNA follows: TGTGCCAGCAGCTTACAGGGAAGGGACCAGCCCCAGCATTTT.

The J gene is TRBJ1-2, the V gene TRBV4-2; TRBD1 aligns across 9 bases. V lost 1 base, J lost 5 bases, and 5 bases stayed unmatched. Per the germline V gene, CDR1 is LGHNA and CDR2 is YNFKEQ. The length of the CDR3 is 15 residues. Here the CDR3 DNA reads TGTGCCAGCAGCCAAGTCTCCGGACAGGGGTATGGCTACACCTTC. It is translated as CASSQVSGQGYGYTF.

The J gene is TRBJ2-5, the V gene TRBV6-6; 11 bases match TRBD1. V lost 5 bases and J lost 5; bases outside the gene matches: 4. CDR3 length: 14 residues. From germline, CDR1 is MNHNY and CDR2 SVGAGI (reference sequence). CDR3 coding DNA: TGTGCCAGCAGTGGACAGGGGGCCCGTGAGACCCAGTACTTC. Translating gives CASSGQGARETQYF.